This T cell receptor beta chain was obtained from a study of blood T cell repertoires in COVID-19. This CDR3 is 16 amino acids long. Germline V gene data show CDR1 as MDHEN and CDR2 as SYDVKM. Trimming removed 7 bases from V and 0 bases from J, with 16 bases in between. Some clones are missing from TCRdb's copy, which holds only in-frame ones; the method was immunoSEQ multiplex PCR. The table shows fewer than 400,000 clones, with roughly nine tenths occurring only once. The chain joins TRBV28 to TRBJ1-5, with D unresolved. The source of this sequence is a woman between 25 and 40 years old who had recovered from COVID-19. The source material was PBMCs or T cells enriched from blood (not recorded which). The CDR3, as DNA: TGTGCCAGCACCTTGTCCCAGTCTTATAGCAATCAGCCCCAGCATTTT. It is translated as CASTLSQSYSNQPQHF.